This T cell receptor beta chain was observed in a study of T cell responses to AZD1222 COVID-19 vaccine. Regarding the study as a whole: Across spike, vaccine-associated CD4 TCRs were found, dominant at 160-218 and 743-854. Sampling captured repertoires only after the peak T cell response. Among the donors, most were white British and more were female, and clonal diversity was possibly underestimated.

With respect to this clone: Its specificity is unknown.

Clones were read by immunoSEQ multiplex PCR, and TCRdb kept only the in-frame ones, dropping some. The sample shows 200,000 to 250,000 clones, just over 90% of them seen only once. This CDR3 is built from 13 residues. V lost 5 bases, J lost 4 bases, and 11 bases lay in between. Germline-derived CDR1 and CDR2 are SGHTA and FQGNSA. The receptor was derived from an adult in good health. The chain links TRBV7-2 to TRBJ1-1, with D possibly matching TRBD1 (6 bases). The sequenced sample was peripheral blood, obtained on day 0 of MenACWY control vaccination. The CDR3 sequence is CASSTRGSTEAFF. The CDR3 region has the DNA TGTGCCAGCAGCACCAGGGGAAGCACTGAAGCTTTCTTT.